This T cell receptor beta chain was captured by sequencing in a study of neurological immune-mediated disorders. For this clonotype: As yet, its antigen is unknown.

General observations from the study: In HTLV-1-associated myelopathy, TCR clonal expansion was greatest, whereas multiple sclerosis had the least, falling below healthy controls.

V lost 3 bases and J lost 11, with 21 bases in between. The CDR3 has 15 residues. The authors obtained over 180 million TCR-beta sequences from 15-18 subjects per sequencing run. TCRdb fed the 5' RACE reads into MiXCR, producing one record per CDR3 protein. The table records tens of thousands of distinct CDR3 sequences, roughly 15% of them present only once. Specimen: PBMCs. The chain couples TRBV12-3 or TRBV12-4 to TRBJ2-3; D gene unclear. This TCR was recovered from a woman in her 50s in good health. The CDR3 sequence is CASSFAARNTGEQYF. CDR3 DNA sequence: TGTGCCAGCAGTTTCGCGGCTCGGAACACCGGCGAGCAGTATTTT.